This T cell receptor (beta chain) was identified in a study of T cell responses to AZD1222 COVID-19 vaccine. Whole-study results and caveats: Most donors were white British and more were female, and clonal diversity was possibly underestimated. Vaccine-associated CD4 TCRs ranged over spike, dominating at 160-218 and 743-854.

The table came from immunoSEQ multiplex PCR; TCRdb's copy has only in-frame clones and leaves some out. The table includes under 200,000 clones, just under 95% detected once. A few counts support this clone. The antigen is undetermined. The V segment lost 5 bases and the J segment 6 bases; nucleotides outside the gene matches: 7. Germline lookup yields CDR1 LGHNT and CDR2 FRNRAP. This CDR3 is built from 15 residues. The sample in question was peripheral blood, obtained on day 0 of AZD1222 vaccination. This receptor was taken from an adult in good health. The chain links TRBV12-5 to TRBJ1-4, with 9 bases matching TRBD1. For the CDR3, the DNA is TGTGCTAGTGGTCAAACCGGGACAGGGTATGAAAAACTGTTTTTT. This codes for CASGQTGTGYEKLFF.